The TCR beta chain described here comes from a study of radiotherapy plus CTLA-4 blockade in lung cancer. V was shortened by 6 bases and J by 9 bases, with 9 bases between the two germline ends. The CDR3 is 11 amino acids. Germline V gives CDR1 MNHEY, CDR2 SVGAGI. Data came from immunoSEQ multiplex PCR; TCRdb stores just in-frame clones and leaves some out. Of around 82,000 clones in the sample, approximately 86% were seen once. The sample consisted of peripheral blood, taken from a patient treated with radiotherapy plus ipilimumab. The chain combines TRBV6-5 with TRBJ2-1, with D tentatively TRBD2 (5 bases). The clonotype was recovered from a human donor with non-small cell lung cancer that progressed on radiotherapy plus ipilimumab. Written as DNA, the CDR3 is TGTGCCAGCAGCTACGGGATTGAGCAGTTCTTC. Its translation: CASSYGIEQFF.